This is a list of T cell receptor beta chains from one sample in a study of shared clonotypes between healthy human individuals. Repertoires were generated with immunoSEQ multiplex PCR, while TCRdb's copy carries only in-frame clones and drops some. The sample lists some 2.3 million clones, just over 90% occurring once. Sequencing used naive CD4+ T cells from PBMCs. These receptors originate from a man aged 18 to 29 in good health. Some clones in this sample may be carry-over from other donors' samples. Both conserved end residues are part of each CDR3. Each record gives: D gene, clone size, V gene, J gene, CDR3 protein, CDR3 DNA. The D gene is left open where the match is weak. Only some rows state a clone size, as once, few, many or a class for expanded clones.

D: TRBD2
size: once
V: TRBV28
J: TRBJ2-5
CDR3: CASSSLAGGRETQYF
DNA: TGTGCCAGCAGTTCGCTAGCGGGAGGGCGAGAGACCCAGTACTTC

D: TRBD2
size: .
V: TRBV7-9
J: TRBJ2-1
CDR3: CASSLSGTTDEQFF
DNA: TGTGCCAGCAGCTTATCCGGGACTACAGATGAGCAGTTCTTC

D: .
size: .
V: TRBV27
J: TRBJ2-1
CDR3: CASSFANTYNEQFF
DNA: TGTGCCAGCAGTTTTGCCAATACCTACAATGAGCAGTTCTTC

D: TRBD2
size: .
V: TRBV7-3
J: TRBJ2-7
CDR3: CASSLETSRFHSYEQYF
DNA: TGTGCCAGCAGCTTAGAGACTAGCAGGTTTCATTCCTACGAGCAGTACTTC

D: TRBD1
size: .
V: TRBV29-1
J: TRBJ2-3
CDR3: CSAGTGGTDTQYF
DNA: TGCAGCGCCGGGACAGGGGGGACCGATACGCAGTATTTT

D: .
size: .
V: TRBV10-1
J: TRBJ2-5
CDR3: CASSEMGYQETQYF
DNA: TGCGCCAGCAGTGAGATGGGGTACCAAGAGACCCAGTACTTC

D: .
size: .
V: TRBV7-8
J: TRBJ2-7
CDR3: CASSLVRDGSYEQYF
DNA: TGTGCCAGCAGCTTAGTCCGGGACGGAAGCTACGAGCAGTACTTC

D: .
size: few
V: TRBV7-2
J: TRBJ1-3
CDR3: CASDTLGTGNTIYF
DNA: TGTGCCAGCGATACACTCGGGACTGGAAACACCATATATTTT

D: .
size: .
V: TRBV28
J: TRBJ1-2
CDR3: CASTPGSGYTF
DNA: TGTGCCAGCACCCCAGGGTCTGGCTACACCTTC

D: .
size: .
V: TRBV18
J: TRBJ1-2
CDR3: CASSHVTRDYDGYTF
DNA: TGTGCCAGCTCACACGTCACCAGGGATTATGATGGCTACACCTTC

D: .
size: .
V: TRBV28
J: TRBJ2-1
CDR3: CASSQGDNEQFF
DNA: TGTGCCAGCTCACAGGGCGACAATGAGCAGTTCTTC

D: .
size: .
V: TRBV19
J: TRBJ2-5
CDR3: CASSLQGGYQETQYF
DNA: TGTGCCAGTTCCCTCCAAGGAGGGTATCAAGAGACCCAGTACTTC

D: .
size: few
V: TRBV9
J: TRBJ1-1
CDR3: CASSVVYGTEAFF
DNA: TGTGCCAGCAGCGTAGTTTATGGCACTGAAGCTTTCTTT

D: .
size: .
V: TRBV29-1
J: TRBJ2-3
CDR3: CSVGGSTDTQYF
DNA: TGCAGCGTTGGAGGTAGCACAGATACGCAGTATTTT

D: .
size: .
V: TRBV28
J: TRBJ1-1
CDR3: CASSGRTEAFF
DNA: TGTGCCAGCAGTGGTAGGACTGAAGCTTTCTTT

D: .
size: .
V: TRBV29-1
J: TRBJ2-7
CDR3: CSVDPGNSYEQYF
DNA: TGCAGCGTTGACCCCGGGAACTCCTACGAGCAGTACTTC

D: .
size: .
V: TRBV4-2
J: TRBJ2-7
CDR3: CASSQSRAATMGEQYF
DNA: TGTGCCAGCAGCCAATCGAGGGCAGCTACGATGGGCGAGCAGTACTTC

D: .
size: .
V: TRBV5-5
J: TRBJ1-4
CDR3: CASRGTGTNEKLFF
DNA: TGTGCCAGCAGGGGAACAGGGACTAATGAAAAACTGTTTTTT

D: .
size: once
V: TRBV28
J: TRBJ2-5
CDR3: CASSLYSGAEETQYF
DNA: TGTGCCAGCAGTTTGTATTCCGGGGCTGAGGAGACCCAGTACTTC

D: .
size: .
V: TRBV2
J: TRBJ2-5
CDR3: CASSSTGQETQYF
DNA: TGTGCCAGCAGTTCGACAGGCCAAGAGACCCAGTACTTC

D: .
size: few
V: TRBV30
J: TRBJ1-1
CDR3: CAWSVGEGTEAFF
DNA: TGTGCCTGGAGTGTAGGGGAGGGCACTGAAGCTTTCTTT

D: .
size: .
V: TRBV5-1
J: TRBJ2-5
CDR3: CASSAGHQETQYF
DNA: TGCGCCAGCAGCGCTGGACATCAAGAGACCCAGTACTTC

D: TRBD1
size: once
V: TRBV6-5
J: TRBJ2-7
CDR3: CASSYSGTGRYEQYF
DNA: TGTGCCAGCAGTTACTCGGGGACAGGGAGGTACGAGCAGTACTTC

D: TRBD2
size: .
V: TRBV5-1
J: TRBJ2-3
CDR3: CASSKREGQADTQYF
DNA: TGCGCCAGCAGTAAGCGGGAGGGCCAAGCAGATACGCAGTATTTT

D: TRBD1
size: .
V: TRBV19
J: TRBJ1-2
CDR3: CASSTDRVYGYTF
DNA: TGTGCCAGTAGCACGGACAGGGTCTATGGCTACACCTTC

D: .
size: .
V: TRBV27
J: TRBJ2-1
CDR3: CASSSPGHPSSYNEQFF
DNA: TGTGCCAGCAGTTCACCGGGACACCCGAGCTCCTACAATGAGCAGTTCTTC

D: .
size: few
V: TRBV9
J: TRBJ1-5
CDR3: CASSARKEQPQHF
DNA: TGTGCCAGCAGTGCACGAAAGGAACAGCCCCAGCATTTT

D: .
size: .
V: TRBV4-1
J: TRBJ2-6
CDR3: CASSQVPGSGANVLTF
DNA: TGCGCCAGCAGCCAGGTACCTGGGTCTGGGGCCAACGTCCTGACTTTC

D: .
size: .
V: TRBV7-9
J: TRBJ1-1
CDR3: CASSLGTDNTEAFF
DNA: TGTGCCAGCAGCTTAGGGACAGACAACACTGAAGCTTTCTTT

D: TRBD1
size: .
V: TRBV6-1
J: TRBJ1-2
CDR3: CASSGGTASDYGYTF
DNA: TGTGCCAGCAGTGGGGGGACAGCCTCCGACTATGGCTACACCTTC

D: TRBD1
size: .
V: TRBV4-3
J: TRBJ2-2
CDR3: CASSPTGTAETGELFF
DNA: TGCGCCAGCAGCCCTACCGGGACAGCTGAAACCGGGGAGCTGTTTTTT

D: .
size: once
V: TRBV9
J: TRBJ2-5
CDR3: CASSSTQGQTQYF
DNA: TGTGCCAGCAGCTCAACTCAGGGGCAGACCCAGTACTTC

D: .
size: .
V: TRBV27
J: TRBJ2-1
CDR3: CASRAGTTGLWQFF
DNA: TGTGCCAGCAGGGCCGGGACGACTGGATTGTGGCAGTTCTTC

D: .
size: .
V: TRBV5-1
J: TRBJ1-2
CDR3: CASSLALLGDYGYTF
DNA: TGCGCCAGCAGCTTGGCATTATTAGGGGACTATGGCTACACCTTC

D: TRBD2
size: .
V: TRBV5-4
J: TRBJ2-5
CDR3: CASSYGGGAVVRETQYF
DNA: TGTGCCAGCAGCTACGGCGGGGGAGCGGTAGTTCGGGAGACCCAGTACTTC